These T cell receptor beta chains were read from a single sample in a study of T cells in Graves' hyperthyroidism and ophthalmopathy. TCRdb reprocessed the multiplex PCR reads with MiXCR, giving one entry per CDR3 protein. The sample lists some 500,000 distinct CDR3 sequences; about 16% were seen once. The specimen sequenced was blood. Source of these receptors: a woman in her thirties with Graves' ophthalmopathy. The CDR3 runs from the conserved cysteine through the conserved F or W. Fields, in order: J gene, D gene, V gene, clone size, CDR3 length, CDR3 DNA, CDR3 protein. D genes are given only for firm matches. Clone size is not always given. Where it is, it says once, few, many or a class for expanded clones.

j_call: TRBJ2-1
d_call: NA
v_call: TRBV28
clone_size: many
cdr3_length: 16
cdr3_nt: TGTGCCAGCAACGCGTTAGGAGAGGGGCTATACAATGAGCAGTTCTTC
cdr3_aa: CASNALGEGLYNEQFF

j_call: TRBJ2-2
d_call: TRBD2
v_call: TRBV28
clone_size: few
cdr3_length: 15
cdr3_nt: TGTGCCAGCGGCCAGCCATTAGCGGGAACCGGGGAGCTGTTTTTT
cdr3_aa: CASGQPLAGTGELFF

j_call: TRBJ2-7
d_call: TRBD1
v_call: TRBV30
clone_size: few
cdr3_length: 12
cdr3_nt: TGTGCCTGGGGCCCGACAGGGCTCGAGCAGTACTTC
cdr3_aa: CAWGPTGLEQYF

j_call: TRBJ2-7
d_call: NA
v_call: TRBV27
clone_size: many
cdr3_length: 17
cdr3_nt: TGTGCCAGCAGTTACTCCTACGACAGTGACCCATCCTACGAGCAGTACTTC
cdr3_aa: CASSYSYDSDPSYEQYF

j_call: TRBJ2-6
d_call: NA
v_call: TRBV29-1
clone_size: NA
cdr3_length: 15
cdr3_nt: TGCAGCGTTGAAAGGGGGACCACTGGGGCCAACGTCCTGACTTTC
cdr3_aa: CSVERGTTGANVLTF

j_call: TRBJ2-7
d_call: NA
v_call: TRBV9
clone_size: NA
cdr3_length: 14
cdr3_nt: TGTGCCAGCAGCGTAGGGGGGGCGGCTGCCGAGCAGTACTTC
cdr3_aa: CASSVGGAAAEQYF

j_call: TRBJ2-5
d_call: NA
v_call: TRBV7-9
clone_size: NA
cdr3_length: 15
cdr3_nt: TGTGCCAGCAGCTTATTTATAGGGGGCCAAGAGACCCAGTACTTC
cdr3_aa: CASSLFIGGQETQYF

j_call: TRBJ1-1
d_call: NA
v_call: TRBV6-6
clone_size: many
cdr3_length: 15
cdr3_nt: TGTGCCAGCAGTTACTCGACAGCCATGAACACTGAAGCTTTCTTT
cdr3_aa: CASSYSTAMNTEAFF

j_call: TRBJ1-1
d_call: TRBD1
v_call: TRBV7-3
clone_size: few
cdr3_length: 15
cdr3_nt: TGTGCCAGCAGCTTAAGCAGGGGGGGTAACACTGAAGCTTTCTTT
cdr3_aa: CASSLSRGGNTEAFF

j_call: TRBJ1-1
d_call: TRBD1
v_call: TRBV27
clone_size: many
cdr3_length: 13
cdr3_nt: TGTGCCAGCAGCCGGACAGGGGAGCCGGAAGCTTTCTTT
cdr3_aa: CASSRTGEPEAFF

j_call: TRBJ1-2
d_call: NA
v_call: TRBV11-2
clone_size: few
cdr3_length: 15
cdr3_nt: TGTGCCAGCAGCTTAGATCAGGAGGGGGACTATGGCTACACCTTC
cdr3_aa: CASSLDQEGDYGYTF